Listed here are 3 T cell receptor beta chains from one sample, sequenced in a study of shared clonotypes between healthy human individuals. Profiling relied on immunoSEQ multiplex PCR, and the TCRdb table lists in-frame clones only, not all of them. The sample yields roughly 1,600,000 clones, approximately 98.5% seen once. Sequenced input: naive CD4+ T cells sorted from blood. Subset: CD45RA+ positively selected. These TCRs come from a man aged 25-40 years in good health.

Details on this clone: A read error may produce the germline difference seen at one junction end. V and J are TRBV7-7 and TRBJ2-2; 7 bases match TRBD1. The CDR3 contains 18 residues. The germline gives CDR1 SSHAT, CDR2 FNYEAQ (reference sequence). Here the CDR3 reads CASSKLISGTASTGELFF. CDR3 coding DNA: TGTGCTAGCAGCAAACTGATCTCCGGGACAGCGAGCACCGGGGAGCTGTTTTTT.

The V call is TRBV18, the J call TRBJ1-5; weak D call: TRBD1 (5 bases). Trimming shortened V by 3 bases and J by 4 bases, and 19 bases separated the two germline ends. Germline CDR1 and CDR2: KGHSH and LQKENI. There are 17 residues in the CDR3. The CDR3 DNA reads TGTGCCAGCTCACCGTTGCGGGTAGGGGATCTAAATCAGCCCCAGCATTTT. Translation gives CASSPLRVGDLNQPQHF.

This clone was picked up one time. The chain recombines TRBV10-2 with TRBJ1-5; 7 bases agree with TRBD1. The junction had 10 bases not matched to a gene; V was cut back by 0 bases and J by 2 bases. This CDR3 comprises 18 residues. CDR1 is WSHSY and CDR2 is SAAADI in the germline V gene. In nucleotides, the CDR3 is TGCGCCAGCAGTGAGTCGCGACAGGGCTGGCGGCGCAATCAGCCCCAGCATTTT. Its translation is CASSESRQGWRRNQPQHF.